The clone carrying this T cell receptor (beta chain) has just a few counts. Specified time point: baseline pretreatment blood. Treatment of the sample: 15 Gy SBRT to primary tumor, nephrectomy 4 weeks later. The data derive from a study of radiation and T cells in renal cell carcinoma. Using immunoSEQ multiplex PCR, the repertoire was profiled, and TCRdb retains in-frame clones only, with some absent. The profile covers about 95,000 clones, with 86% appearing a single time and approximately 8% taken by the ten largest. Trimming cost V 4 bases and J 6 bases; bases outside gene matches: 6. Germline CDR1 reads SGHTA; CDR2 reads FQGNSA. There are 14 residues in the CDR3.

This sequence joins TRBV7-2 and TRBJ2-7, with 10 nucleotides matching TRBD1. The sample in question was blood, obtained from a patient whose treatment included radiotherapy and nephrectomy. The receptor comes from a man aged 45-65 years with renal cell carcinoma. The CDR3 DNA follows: TGTGCCAGCAGCTACCGGGACAGGGGACGCGAGCAGTACTTC. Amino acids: CASSYRDRGREQYF.